One sample yielded the 15 T cell receptor beta chains listed below, sequenced in a study of identical twins (dated by TCRdb to the mid-2010s). The library was produced with 5' RACE. TCRdb records Illumina HiSeq 2000 as the sequencer. TCRdb reworked the public reads: Q25 trimming with fastp, MiXCR clone assembly, productive beta chains retained. Every CDR3 protein is listed once, alongside the most common genes and DNA of its rows. The sample contains about 220,000 distinct CDR3 sequences, around 8% of them found a single time. The top ten hold just under 2% of the sample. Another study also made use of these data, one on yellow fever vaccine responses in identical twins.

The sample taken for sequencing was memory (CD45RO+) T cells sorted from blood. Per the publication, the cell subset or site label means: CD45RO+ enriched T cells. The receptors here all came from a woman between 18 and 29 years old in good health.

As for this clonotype: The CDR3 does not end in the conserved phenylalanine or tryptophan, so this is likely a read error. CDR3 residues: CASSLYLAGSPGTYNEQFS. The CDR3 nucleotides read TGTGCCAGCAGTTTATACCTAGCGGGGTCTCCCGGGACCTACAATGAGCAGTTCTCC. The chain employs TRBV28 and TRBJ2-1; 9 bases are shared with TRBD2. CDR1 and CDR2 from the germline V gene are MDHEN and SYDVKM. Trimming removed 1 base from V and 2 bases from J; junction bases left unmatched: 12. The CDR3 is made up of 19 amino acids.

In this sample, this clonotype turned up a few times. This chain connects TRBV5-6 to TRBJ2-3; possible D gene TRBD1, 6 bases. Germline values: CDR1 SGHDT, CDR2 YYEEEE. Trimming removed 4 bases at V and 4 bases at J, with 10 bases between. CDR3 length: 13 residues. The CDR3 spells CASSPRGADTQYF. The CDR3, as DNA: TGTGCCAGCAGCCCCAGGGGTGCAGATACGCAGTATTTT.

This rearrangement joins TRBV20-1 to TRBJ1-6; D is uncertain. This CDR3 is built from 15 residues. Between the trimmed V and J ends, which lost 4 bases and 6 bases, there was a span of 16 bases. Germline CDR1 is DFQATT and CDR2 is SNEGSKA (reference sequence). The DNA of the CDR3 is TGCAGTGCTATGAGGTTTCGGGGTGGTAATTCACCCCTCCACTTT. Its protein is CSAMRFRGGNSPLHF.

This clonotype was found a few times. The chain joins TRBV25-1 to TRBJ2-7; D not resolved. CDR1 is MGHDK and CDR2 is SYGVNS in the germline V gene. The CDR3 has 11 amino acids. V was clipped by 6 bases and J by 3 bases, with 6 bases between them. The CDR3 loop is CASRGFYEQYF. For the CDR3, the DNA is TGTGCCAGCAGGGGGTTCTACGAGCAGTACTTC.

This clonotype was seen a few times. The chain uses TRBV6-5 and TRBJ2-7; 7 nucleotides align to TRBD2. V was pared by 2 bases and J by 5 bases, with 6 bases of the junction left unmatched. The V gene's germline CDR1 is MNHEY and CDR2 SVGAGI. The CDR3 consists of 14 residues. The CDR3: CASSYGGRAHEQYF. The CDR3 nucleotides are TGTGCCAGCAGTTACGGCGGGAGAGCCCACGAGCAGTACTTC.

The chain uses TRBV7-2 and TRBJ2-3; 9 bases match TRBD2. The J segment lost 6 bases and the V segment lost 0 bases, leaving 10 bases of the junction unmatched. This CDR3 is built from 17 residues. Germline lookup yields CDR1 SGHTA and CDR2 FQGNSA. The CDR3 is CASSLAGAGGGRDTQYF. In DNA, the CDR3 is TGTGCCAGCAGCTTAGCCGGAGCGGGGGGTGGGCGCGATACGCAGTATTTT.

The V gene is TRBV6-6, the J gene TRBJ1-2; TRBD1 might be the D (5 bases). The CDR3 spans 13 residues. CDR1 and CDR2 from the germline V gene are MNHNY and SVGAGI (reference sequence). The V end lost 7 bases, the J end lost 4 bases, and 13 bases lay between the germline ends. The CDR3 spells CASTRGQSYGYTF. CDR3 bases: TGTGCCAGCACGAGGGGCCAATCCTATGGCTACACCTTC.

This clonotype was detected only a few times. The chain recombines TRBV11-2 with TRBJ2-7, with 13 bases that match TRBD2. This CDR3 is 19 amino acids long. Germline assignment: CDR1 SGHAT and CDR2 FQNNGV. With 4 bases clipped from V and 11 bases from J, the junction kept 23 bases outside the gene matches. As DNA, the CDR3 is TGTGCCAGCAGCTCCCCCTTGACAGGAATGGGACTAGCGGGAAGAAATAAGTACTTC. Residues: CASSSPLTGMGLAGRNKYF.

This clonotype was observed a handful of times. The CDR3 here is CASSYFGQGGDNEQFF. The CDR3 nucleotides read TGTGCCAGCAGTTACTTCGGTCAGGGAGGGGACAATGAGCAGTTCTTC. This chain joins TRBV6-2 or TRBV6-3 and TRBJ2-1; 7 bases agree with TRBD2. Germline-derived CDR1 and CDR2 are MNHEY and SVGEGT. V gave up 1 base and J gave up 5 bases; unmatched junction bases: 8. The CDR3 has 16 residues.

This clonotype was seen many times. This rearrangement joins TRBV20-1 to TRBJ1-2; D unclear. The CDR3 runs to 9 residues. The V end was cut by 6 bases, the J end by 7 bases, with 6 bases between. CDR1 DFQATT and CDR2 SNEGSKA come from the germline V gene (reference sequence). The CDR3 region is CSAHPGYTF. The CDR3 bases are TGCAGTGCCCATCCTGGCTACACCTTC.

This clonotype was observed a few times. The V gene is TRBV12-3 or TRBV12-4, the J gene TRBJ1-2; D may be TRBD1 (5 bases). The CDR3 has 14 residues. The V end was cut by 6 bases, the J end by 2 bases, with 13 bases between. This CDR3 reads CASRLETANYGYTF. For the CDR3, the DNA is TGTGCCAGCAGACTCGAGACAGCCAACTATGGCTACACCTTC.

This clonotype was observed many times. The CDR3 nucleotides read TGTGCCAGCAGCCAAGATTTAAGGACAGGGGGCACTGAAGCTTTCTTT. Translated, it gives CASSQDLRTGGTEAFF. The rearrangement joins TRBV3-1 to TRBJ1-1; 10 nucleotides agree with TRBD1. Per germline, CDR1 LGHDT and CDR2 YNNKEL (reference sequence). This CDR3 has 16 residues. The V segment lost 0 bases and the J segment 4 bases; nucleotides outside the gene matches: 5.

This clonotype was seen ten or more times. V usage is TRBV5-1 and J usage is TRBJ2-5; D uncertain. V lost 1 base to trimming and J lost 0 bases, with 25 bases between them. The CDR3 runs 20 residues. CDR1 is SGHRS and CDR2 is YFSETQ in the germline V gene. Here the CDR3 reads CASSLISAKLRSPNQETQYF. The CDR3 DNA reads TGCGCCAGCAGCTTGATTTCAGCGAAACTCCGGAGCCCCAACCAAGAGACCCAGTACTTC.

The chain recombines TRBV20-1 with TRBJ2-3; 13 nucleotides agree with TRBD2. CDR1 and CDR2 from the germline V gene are DFQATT and SNEGSKA (reference sequence). The CDR3 covers 14 residues. With V trimmed by 6 bases and J by 8 bases, 8 bases remained unmatched. CDR3 nucleotides: TGCAGTGCCCCGACTAGCGGGGGGCGTGGTACGCAGTATTTT. This sequence encodes CSAPTSGGRGTQYF.

CDR3 in DNA: TGTGCCAGCAGTCCCCAGATTAGCAATCAGCCCCAGCATTTT. Translated, it gives CASSPQISNQPQHF. The chain carries TRBV28 and TRBJ1-5; the D is unclear. The CDR3 consists of 14 residues. V was pared by 5 bases and J by 0 bases, with 8 bases between. CDR1 and CDR2 from the germline V gene are MDHEN and SYDVKM.